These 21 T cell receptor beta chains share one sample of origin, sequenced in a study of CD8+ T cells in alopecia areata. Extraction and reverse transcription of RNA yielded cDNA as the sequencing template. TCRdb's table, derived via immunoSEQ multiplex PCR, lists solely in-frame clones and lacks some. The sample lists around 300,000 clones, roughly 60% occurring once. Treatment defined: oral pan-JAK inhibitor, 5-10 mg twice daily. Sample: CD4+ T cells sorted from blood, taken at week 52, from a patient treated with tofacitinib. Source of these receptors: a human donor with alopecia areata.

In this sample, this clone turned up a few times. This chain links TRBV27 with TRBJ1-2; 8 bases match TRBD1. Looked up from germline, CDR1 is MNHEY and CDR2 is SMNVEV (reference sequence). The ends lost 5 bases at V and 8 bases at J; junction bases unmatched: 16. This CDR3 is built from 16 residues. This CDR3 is CASSPRTGTRVYGYTF. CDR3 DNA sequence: TGTGCCAGCAGTCCCCGGACAGGGACGCGCGTGTACGGCTACACCTTC.

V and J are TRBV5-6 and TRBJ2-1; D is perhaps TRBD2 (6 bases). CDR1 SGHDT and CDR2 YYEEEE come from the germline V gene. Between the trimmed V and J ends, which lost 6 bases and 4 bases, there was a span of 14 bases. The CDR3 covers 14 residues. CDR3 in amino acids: CASKTSPLYNEQFF. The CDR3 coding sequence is TGTGCCAGCAAGACTAGTCCCCTTTACAATGAGCAGTTCTTC.

CDR3 in DNA: TGCGCCAGCAGCTTGGTCTTAACAGGAAGAAATGAAAAACTGTTTTTT. Its protein is CASSLVLTGRNEKLFF. The V gene is TRBV5-1, the J gene TRBJ1-4, with TRBD1 as a possible D gene (5 bases). This CDR3 has 16 residues. V lost 0 bases, J lost 5 bases, and 14 bases lay in between. Looked up from germline, CDR1 is SGHRS and CDR2 is YFSETQ.

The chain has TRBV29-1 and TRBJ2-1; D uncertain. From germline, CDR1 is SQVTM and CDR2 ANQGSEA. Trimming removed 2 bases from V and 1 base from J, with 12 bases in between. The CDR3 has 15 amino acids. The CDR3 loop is CSVEKSPGSYNEQFF. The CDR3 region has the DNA TGCAGCGTTGAAAAATCCCCGGGTTCCTACAATGAGCAGTTCTTC.

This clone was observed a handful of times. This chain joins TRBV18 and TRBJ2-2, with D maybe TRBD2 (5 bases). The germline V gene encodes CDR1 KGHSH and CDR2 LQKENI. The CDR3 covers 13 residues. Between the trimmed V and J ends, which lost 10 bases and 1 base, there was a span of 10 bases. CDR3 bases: TGTGCCACCTCGGGGAAGAACACCGGGGAGCTGTTTTTT. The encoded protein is CATSGKNTGELFF. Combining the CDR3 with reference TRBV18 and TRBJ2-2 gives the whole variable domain NAGVMQNPRHLVRRRGQEARLRCSPMKGHSHVYWYRQLPEEGLKFMVYLQKENIIDESGMPKERFSAEFPKEGPSILRIQQVVRGDSAAYFCATSGKNTGELFFGEGSRLTVL.

CDR3 region: CSVVGQGASTDTQYF. Here the CDR3 DNA reads TGCAGCGTTGTAGGCCAGGGCGCAAGCACAGATACGCAGTATTTT. The chain links TRBV29-1 to TRBJ2-3; TRBD1 is a possible D gene (5 bases). V lost 4 bases to trimming and J lost 0 bases, with 14 bases between them. This CDR3 is built from 15 residues. Germline CDR1 and CDR2: SQVTM and ANQGSEA.

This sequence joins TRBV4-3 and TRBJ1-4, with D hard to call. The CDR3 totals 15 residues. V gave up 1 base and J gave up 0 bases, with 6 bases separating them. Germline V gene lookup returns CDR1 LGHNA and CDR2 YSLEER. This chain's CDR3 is CASSQGLATNEKLFF. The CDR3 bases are TGCGCCAGCAGCCAAGGCCTTGCAACTAATGAAAAACTGTTTTTT.

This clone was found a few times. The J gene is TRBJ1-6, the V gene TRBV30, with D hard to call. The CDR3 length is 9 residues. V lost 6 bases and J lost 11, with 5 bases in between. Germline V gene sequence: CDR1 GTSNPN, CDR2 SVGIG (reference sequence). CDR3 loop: CACGAPLHF. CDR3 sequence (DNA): TGTGCCTGTGGGGCACCCCTCCACTTT.

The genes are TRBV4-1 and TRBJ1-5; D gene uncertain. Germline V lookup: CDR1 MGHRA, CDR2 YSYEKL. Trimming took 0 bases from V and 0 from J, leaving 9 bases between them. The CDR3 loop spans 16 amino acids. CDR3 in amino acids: CASSQEGSYSNQPQHF. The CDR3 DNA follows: TGCGCCAGCAGCCAAGAGGGGAGTTATAGCAATCAGCCCCAGCATTTT.

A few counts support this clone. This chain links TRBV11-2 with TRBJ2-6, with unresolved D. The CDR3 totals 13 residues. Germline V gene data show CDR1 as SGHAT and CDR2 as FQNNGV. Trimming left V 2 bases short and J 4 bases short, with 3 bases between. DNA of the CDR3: TGTGCCAGCAGCTTAAGAGGGGCCAACGTCCTGACTTTC. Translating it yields CASSLRGANVLTF.

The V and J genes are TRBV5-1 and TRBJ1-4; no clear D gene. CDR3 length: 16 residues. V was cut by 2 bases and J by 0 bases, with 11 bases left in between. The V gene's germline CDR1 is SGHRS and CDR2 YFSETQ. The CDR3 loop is CASSFFPQATNEKLFF. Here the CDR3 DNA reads TGCGCCAGCAGCTTTTTCCCCCAAGCAACTAATGAAAAACTGTTTTTT.

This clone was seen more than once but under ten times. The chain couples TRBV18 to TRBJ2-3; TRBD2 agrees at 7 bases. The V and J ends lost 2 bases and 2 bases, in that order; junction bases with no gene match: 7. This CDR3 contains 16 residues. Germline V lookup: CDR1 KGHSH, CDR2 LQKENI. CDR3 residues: CASSPTLAVNTDTQYF. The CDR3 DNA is TGTGCCAGCTCACCAACGCTAGCGGTGAACACAGATACGCAGTATTTT.

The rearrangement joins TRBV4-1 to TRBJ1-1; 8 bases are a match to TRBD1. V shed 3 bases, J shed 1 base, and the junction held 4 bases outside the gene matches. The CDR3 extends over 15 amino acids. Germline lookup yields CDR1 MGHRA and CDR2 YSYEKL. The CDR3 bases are TGCGCCAGCAGCCAGGCAGACAGGGGGAACACTGAAGCTTTCTTT. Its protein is CASSQADRGNTEAFF.

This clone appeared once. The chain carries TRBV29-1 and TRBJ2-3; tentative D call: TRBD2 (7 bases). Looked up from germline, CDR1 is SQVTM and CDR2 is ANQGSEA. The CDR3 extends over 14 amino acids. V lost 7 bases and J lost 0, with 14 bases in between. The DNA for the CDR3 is TGCAGCGCCCGGGGGGCAATTAGCACAGATACGCAGTATTTT. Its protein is CSARGAISTDTQYF.

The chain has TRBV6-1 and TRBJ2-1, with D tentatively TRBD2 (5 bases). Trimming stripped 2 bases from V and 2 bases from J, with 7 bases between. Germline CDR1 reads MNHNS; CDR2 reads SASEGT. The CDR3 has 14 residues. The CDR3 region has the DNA TGTGCCAGCAGTGAAAGCGGAACCTACAATGAGCAGTTCTTC. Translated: CASSESGTYNEQFF.

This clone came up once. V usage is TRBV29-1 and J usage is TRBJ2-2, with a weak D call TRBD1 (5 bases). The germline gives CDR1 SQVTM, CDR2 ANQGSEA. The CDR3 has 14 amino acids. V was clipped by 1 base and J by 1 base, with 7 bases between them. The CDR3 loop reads CSVEVGQNTGELFF. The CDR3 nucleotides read TGCAGCGTTGAAGTGGGGCAGAACACCGGGGAGCTGTTTTTT.

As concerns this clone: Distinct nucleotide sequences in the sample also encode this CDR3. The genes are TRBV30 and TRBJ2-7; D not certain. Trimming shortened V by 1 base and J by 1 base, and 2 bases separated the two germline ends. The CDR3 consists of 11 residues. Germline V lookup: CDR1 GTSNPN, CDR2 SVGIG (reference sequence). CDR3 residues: CAWSGSYEQYF. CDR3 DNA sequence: TGTGCCTGGAGTGGTTCCTACGAGCAGTACTTC.

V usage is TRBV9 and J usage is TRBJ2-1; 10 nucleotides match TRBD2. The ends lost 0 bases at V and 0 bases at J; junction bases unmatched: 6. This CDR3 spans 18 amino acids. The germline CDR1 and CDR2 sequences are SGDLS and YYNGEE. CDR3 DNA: TGTGCCAGCAGCGTAGGGCTAGCGGGGGCACACTCCTACAATGAGCAGTTCTTC. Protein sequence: CASSVGLAGAHSYNEQFF.

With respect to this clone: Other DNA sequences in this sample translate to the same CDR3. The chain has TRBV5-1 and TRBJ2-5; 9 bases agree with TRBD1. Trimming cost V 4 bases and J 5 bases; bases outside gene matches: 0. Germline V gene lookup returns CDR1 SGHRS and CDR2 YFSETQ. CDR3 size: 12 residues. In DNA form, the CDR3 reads TGCGCCAGCAGCACAGGGGGCGAGACCCAGTACTTC. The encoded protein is CASSTGGETQYF.

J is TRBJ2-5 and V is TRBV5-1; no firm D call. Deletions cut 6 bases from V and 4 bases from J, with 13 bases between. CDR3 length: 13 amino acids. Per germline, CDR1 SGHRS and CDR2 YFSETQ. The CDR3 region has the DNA TGCGCCAGCAACTCTGACTCGGCAGAGACCCAGTACTTC. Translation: CASNSDSAETQYF.

CDR3 protein: CSVESGQVYGYTF. The CDR3 DNA is TGCAGCGTTGAAAGTGGACAGGTCTATGGCTACACCTTC. The chain recombines TRBV29-1 with TRBJ1-2; TRBD1 aligns across 7 bases. This CDR3 has 13 residues. Trimming cost V 2 bases and J 4 bases; bases outside gene matches: 4. In germline, CDR1 is SQVTM, CDR2 ANQGSEA.